Presented here are 20 T cell receptor beta chains from one specimen sequenced in a study of cytomegalovirus exposure and HLA in healthy donors. PCR used 60 Vbeta primers and 13 Jbeta primers. Data came from immunoSEQ multiplex PCR; TCRdb stores just in-frame clones and leaves some out. Found here are 150,000 to 200,000 clones, less than 90% of them singletons; the top ten hold about 4%. The sample consisted of PBMCs. The receptor source for this set is a man in his fifties or sixties in good health and CMV-seropositive.

The J gene is TRBJ2-7, the V gene TRBV7-2, with TRBD1 identical over 12 bases. The CDR3 is made up of 15 amino acids. CDR1 and CDR2 (germline): SGHTA, FQGNSA. Trimming removed 6 bases from V and 9 bases from J; junction bases left unmatched: 12. CDR3 coding DNA: TGTGCCAGCAGGATGAACAAGGGACAGGGGGCAGGGCAGTACTTC. Protein product: CASRMNKGQGAGQYF.

On this clone: This specimen includes other DNA sequences encoding the same CDR3. The CDR3 nucleotides read TGCAGCGTTGAGGGAAGGGGACCCGACAGGGGCAGGATGAACACTGAAGCTTTCTTT. Residues: CSVEGRGPDRGRMNTEAFF. The chain joins TRBV29-1 to TRBJ1-1, with 8 bases identical to TRBD1. CDR3 length: 19 amino acids. V lost 3 bases, J lost 0 bases, and 18 bases stayed unmatched. Germline lookup yields CDR1 SQVTM and CDR2 ANQGSEA.

This clone was seen just once. The rearrangement joins TRBV30 to TRBJ2-3; perhaps TRBD1 as D (5 bases). V was trimmed by 2 bases and J by 3 bases, leaving 12 bases between them. The CDR3 sequence is 14 residues long. CDR1 and CDR2 (germline): GTSNPN, SVGIG (reference sequence). CDR3 DNA sequence: TGTGCCTGGAGTTCTGGGGCCGGGACAGATACGCAGTATTTT. It is translated as CAWSSGAGTDTQYF. Full variable domain (missing parts from reference TRBV30 and TRBJ2-3): SQTIHQWPATLVQPVGSPLSLECTVEGTSNPNLYWYRQAAGRGLQLLFYSVGIGQISSEVPQNLSASRPQDRQFILSSKKLLLSDSGFYLCAWSSGAGTDTQYFGPGTRLTVL.

This sequence joins TRBV28 and TRBJ1-4; TRBD1 might be the D (5 bases). The germline V gene has CDR1 MDHEN and CDR2 SYDVKM. Trimming cost V 5 bases and J 8 bases, with 18 bases left between them. This CDR3 spans 15 amino acids. CDR3 amino acids: CASSSHRTRQEKLFF. CDR3 DNA: TGTGCCAGCAGTAGTCACAGGACGAGGCAGGAAAAACTGTTTTTT.

The chain is built from TRBV30 and TRBJ1-2; D ambiguous. The CDR3 consists of 13 residues. Germline V gene sequence: CDR1 GTSNPN, CDR2 SVGIG (reference sequence). Trimming took 0 bases from V and 5 from J, leaving 10 bases between them. In DNA, the CDR3 is TGTGCCTGGAGTGTTTCTGAGAGTTATGGCTACACCTTC. Protein sequence: CAWSVSESYGYTF.

The chain uses TRBV6-5 and TRBJ2-1; 11 nucleotides align to TRBD1. Per the germline V gene, CDR1 is MNHEY and CDR2 is SVGAGI. The CDR3 consists of 16 residues. The V segment lost 2 bases and the J segment 7 bases; nucleotides outside the gene matches: 7. Written as DNA, the CDR3 is TGTGCCAGCAGTTACGGGTCGGGACAGGGGGGGAATGAGCAGTTCTTC. It translates to CASSYGSGQGGNEQFF.

This rearrangement joins TRBV2 to TRBJ2-3; perhaps TRBD2 as D (5 bases). The CDR3 loop spans 13 amino acids. V dropped 5 bases and J dropped 6 bases, with 12 bases sitting between them. Germline V CDR1 and CDR2: SNHLY, FYNNEI. DNA for the CDR3: TGTGCCAGCAGTACCGGGATCAGGGATACGCAGTATTTT. Protein: CASSTGIRDTQYF. Together with reference TRBV2 and TRBJ2-3, the CDR3 gives the full variable domain: EPEVTQTPSHQVTQMGQEVILRCVPISNHLYFYWYRQILGQKVEFLVSFYNNEISEKSEIFDDQFSVERPDGSNFTLKIRSTKLEDSAMYFCASSTGIRDTQYFGPGTRLTVL.

V gene TRBV4-1 combines with J gene TRBJ2-2; 12 nucleotides agree with TRBD2. Germline CDR1 MGHRA, CDR2 YSYEKL. The CDR3 sequence is 19 residues long. V lost 1 base to trimming and J lost 1 base; unmatched junction nucleotides: 7. DNA for the CDR3: TGCGCCAGCAGCCAAGTATCCCAGGGACTAGCGGGGAACACCGGGGAGCTGTTTTTT. Translating gives CASSQVSQGLAGNTGELFF.

The gene calls are TRBV13 and TRBJ2-7, with 7 positions matching TRBD1. From germline, CDR1 is PRHDT and CDR2 FYEKMQ (reference sequence). The CDR3 totals 14 residues. V was clipped by 5 bases and J by 3 bases; unmatched bases: 7. The CDR3 DNA sequence: TGTGCCAGCAGCGCCCGGGACAGATACTACGAGCAGTACTTC. Translation gives CASSARDRYYEQYF.

The rearrangement uses TRBV9 and TRBJ2-1, with D possibly being TRBD2 (6 bases). The CDR3 covers 15 residues. The germline V gene encodes CDR1 SGDLS and CDR2 YYNGEE. V gave up 1 base and J gave up 6 bases, with 14 bases separating them. The CDR3 coding sequence is TGTGCCAGCAGCGTAATCGCGGGATCGGGCAATGAGCAGTTCTTC. Its translation is CASSVIAGSGNEQFF.

This clone was seen more than once but under ten times. The V and J genes are TRBV5-6 and TRBJ2-2; tentatively, D is TRBD2 (6 bases). The length of the CDR3 is 15 residues. Deletions cut 4 bases from V and 4 bases from J, with 14 bases between. The germline V gene has CDR1 SGHDT and CDR2 YYEEEE. CDR3 nucleotide sequence: TGTGCCAGCAGCCTGCCATTCGGGGGCACCGGGGAGCTGTTTTTT. Protein: CASSLPFGGTGELFF.

The chain recombines TRBV7-9 with TRBJ2-2; D might be TRBD1 (6 bases). The ends were cut back, 2 bases at V and 6 bases at J, with 16 bases in the middle. CDR1 is SEHNR, CDR2 FQNEAQ, per germline (reference sequence). This CDR3 spans 16 amino acids. The CDR3 spells CASSLPGELPSGELFF. The CDR3, as DNA: TGTGCCAGCAGCTTACCAGGGGAGCTACCGTCCGGGGAGCTGTTTTTT.

The gene calls are TRBV7-9 and TRBJ2-7; 9 nucleotides align to TRBD1. This CDR3 region has 15 residues. The ends lost 5 bases at V and 0 bases at J; junction bases unmatched: 5. Per the germline V gene, CDR1 is SEHNR and CDR2 is FQNEAQ (reference sequence). The CDR3 sequence is CASSAGQGTSYEQYF. The CDR3 region has the DNA TGTGCCAGCAGCGCTGGACAGGGGACCTCCTACGAGCAGTACTTC. The variable domain in full, completed from reference TRBV7-9 and TRBJ2-7, reads DTGVSQNPRHKITKRGQNVTFRCDPISEHNRLYWYRQTLGQGPEFLTYFQNEAQLEKSRLLSDRFSAERPKGSFSTLEIQRTEQGDSAMYLCASSAGQGTSYEQYFGPGTRLTVT.

This clone appeared a few times. The chain has TRBV6-1 and TRBJ1-2, with 8 bases matching TRBD1. V lost 1 base to trimming and J lost 0 bases; unmatched junction nucleotides: 7. This CDR3 has 17 amino acids. Per germline, CDR1 MNHNS and CDR2 SASEGT. The CDR3, as DNA: TGTGCCAGCAGTGAAGACGACAGGGGTAAAGCTAACTATGGCTACACCTTC. This gives the protein CASSEDDRGKANYGYTF.

The chain couples TRBV28 to TRBJ1-5; no clear D gene. There are 11 residues in the CDR3. Trimming left V 5 bases short and J 7 bases short, with 6 bases between. CDR1 and CDR2 (germline): MDHEN, SYDVKM. The CDR3 loop reads CASSPSQPQHF. The CDR3 DNA is TGTGCCAGCAGTCCAAGCCAGCCCCAGCATTTT.

J is TRBJ2-7 and V is TRBV5-4, with TRBD1 matching over 7 bases. Per germline, CDR1 SGHNT and CDR2 YYREEE (reference sequence). CDR3 length: 12 amino acids. The trim removed 4 bases at V and 4 bases at J, leaving 2 bases unmatched. The CDR3 loop reads CASSTTGYEQYF. DNA for the CDR3: TGTGCCAGCAGCACGACAGGGTACGAGCAGTACTTC.

This clone was found once. In nucleotides, the CDR3 is TGTGCCAGCAGTTCTGGACAGGGGTACGAGCAGTACTTC. It is translated as CASSSGQGYEQYF. This sequence joins TRBV28 and TRBJ2-7, with 9 bases identical to TRBD1. V shed 4 bases and J 4 bases; nucleotides not matched to a gene: 2. The CDR3 runs 13 residues. CDR1 and CDR2 (germline): MDHEN, SYDVKM.

The chain recombines TRBV2 with TRBJ2-1; TRBD2 matches 9 bases. The CDR3 sequence is 15 residues long. Germline assignment: CDR1 SNHLY and CDR2 FYNNEI. V shed 0 bases, J shed 4 bases, and the junction held 1 base outside the gene matches. The CDR3 DNA reads TGTGCCAGCAGTGAAGCTAGCGGGGGATACAATGAGCAGTTCTTC. Residues: CASSEASGGYNEQFF.

This rearrangement joins TRBV5-1 to TRBJ2-1; tentative D call: TRBD1 (6 bases). Germline-derived CDR1 and CDR2 are SGHRS and YFSETQ. Trimming stripped 4 bases from V and 4 bases from J, with 9 bases between. This CDR3 spans 13 amino acids. CDR3 region: CASSRDIYNEQFF. The DNA for the CDR3 is TGCGCCAGCAGCAGGGACATTTACAATGAGCAGTTCTTC. The full variable domain, in which reference TRBV5-1 and TRBJ2-1 provide the parts outside the CDR3, is KAGVTQTPRYLIKTRGQQVTLSCSPISGHRSVSWYQQTPGQGLQFLFEYFSETQRNKGNFPGRFSGRQFSNSRSEMNVSTLELGDSALYLCASSRDIYNEQFFGPGTRLTVL.

The rearrangement joins TRBV6-1 to TRBJ1-1; 7 bases agree with TRBD1. The CDR3 is 15 residues long. V lost 4 bases and J lost 4; bases outside the gene matches: 9. Germline lookup yields CDR1 MNHNS and CDR2 SASEGT. This chain's CDR3 is CASSGQGGASTEAFF. The CDR3 region has the DNA TGTGCCAGCAGTGGCCAGGGGGGCGCGAGCACTGAAGCTTTCTTT.